The 5 T cell receptor beta chains in this list originate from one sample, sequenced in a study of T cell repertoires in ileal Crohn's disease. The sample's time point: neoterminal ileum biopsy at postoperative endoscopy, about 6 months after surgery. The method was immunoSEQ multiplex PCR; TCRdb's version includes in-frame clones alone and lacks a portion of them. The profile shows about 11,000 clones, about four fifths of them singletons. Source material: ileal tissue. These receptors were obtained from an adult with Crohn's disease.

This chain connects TRBV6-6 to TRBJ1-5, with a weak D call TRBD1 (6 bases). There are 15 residues in the CDR3. V was shortened by 7 bases and J by 2 bases, with 15 bases between the two germline ends. Germline assignment: CDR1 MNHNY and CDR2 SVGAGI (reference sequence). The CDR3 DNA reads TGTGCCAGCACTTGGGGGGGCGAAGGCAATCAGCCCCAGCATTTT. As protein: CASTWGGEGNQPQHF.

The chain combines TRBV18 with TRBJ2-2; 7 bases are shared with TRBD1. The V segment lost 7 bases and the J segment 4 bases; nucleotides outside the gene matches: 9. This CDR3 has 15 amino acids. From germline, CDR1 is KGHSH and CDR2 LQKENI. The CDR3 DNA reads as TGTGCCAGCTACACGGGACAGACCTCCACCGGGGAGCTGTTTTTT. Protein product: CASYTGQTSTGELFF.

V and J are TRBV6-1 and TRBJ2-5, with D tentatively TRBD1 (5 bases). Trimming removed 6 bases from V and 1 base from J, with 9 bases in between. Germline V CDR1 and CDR2: MNHNS, SASEGT. The CDR3 has 13 amino acids. As DNA, the CDR3 is TGTGCCAGCAGCTCAGACAGCCAAGAGACCCAGTACTTC. Residues: CASSSDSQETQYF.

The genes are TRBV4-2 and TRBJ1-2, with D possibly matching TRBD1 (5 bases). Germline V gene lookup returns CDR1 LGHNA and CDR2 YNFKEQ. This CDR3 has 16 amino acids. The germline V and J ends were trimmed by 0 bases and 8 bases, with 19 bases remaining between them. Written as DNA, the CDR3 is TGTGCCAGCAGCCAAGAAGGCGGCCAGGGAATGGAAGGCTACACCTTC. Residues: CASSQEGGQGMEGYTF.

Remarks on this clone: Mismatch with germline at one junction end may stem from a read error. The chain has TRBV2 and TRBJ2-3, with 8 bases aligning to TRBD1. There are 15 residues in the CDR3. Germline loops: CDR1 SNHLY, CDR2 FYNNEI. The CDR3 sequence: CASRESTTGADTQYF. CDR3 DNA sequence: TGTGCCAGCCGTGAGTCGACGACAGGGGCAGATACGCAGTATTTT.